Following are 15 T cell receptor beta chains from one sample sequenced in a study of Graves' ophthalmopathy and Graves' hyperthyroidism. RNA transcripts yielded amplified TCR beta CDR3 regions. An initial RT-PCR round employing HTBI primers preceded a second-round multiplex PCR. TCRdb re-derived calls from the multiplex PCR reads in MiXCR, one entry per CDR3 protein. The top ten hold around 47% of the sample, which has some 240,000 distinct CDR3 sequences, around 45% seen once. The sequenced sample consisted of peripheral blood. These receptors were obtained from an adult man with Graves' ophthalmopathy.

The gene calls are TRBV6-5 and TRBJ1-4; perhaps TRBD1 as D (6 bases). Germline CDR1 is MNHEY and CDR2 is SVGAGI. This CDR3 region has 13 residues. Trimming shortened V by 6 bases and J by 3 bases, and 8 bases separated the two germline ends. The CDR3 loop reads CASSRTANEKLFF. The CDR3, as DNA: TGTGCCAGCAGCCGGACAGCTAATGAAAAACTGTTTTTT.

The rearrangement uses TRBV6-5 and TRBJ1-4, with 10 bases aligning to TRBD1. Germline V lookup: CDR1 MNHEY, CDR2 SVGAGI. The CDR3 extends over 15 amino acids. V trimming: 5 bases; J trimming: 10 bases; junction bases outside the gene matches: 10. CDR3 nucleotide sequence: TGTGCCAGCAGTCCCACCGGGACAGGGGACTTAAAACTGTTTTTT. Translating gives CASSPTGTGDLKLFF.

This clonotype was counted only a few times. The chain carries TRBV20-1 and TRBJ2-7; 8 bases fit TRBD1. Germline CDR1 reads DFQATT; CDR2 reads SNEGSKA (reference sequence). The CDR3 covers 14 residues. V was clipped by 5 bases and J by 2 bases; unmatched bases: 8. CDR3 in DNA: TGCAGTGCTCCCACTACAGGGGGGCCCTACGAGCAGTACTTC. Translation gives CSAPTTGGPYEQYF.

The CDR3 here is CAISGTELGSPLHF. The CDR3 coding sequence is TGTGCCATCAGCGGGACGGAACTCGGTTCACCCCTCCACTTT. The rearrangement links TRBV10-3 to TRBJ1-6; a possible D gene is TRBD1 (5 bases). With 6 bases removed from V and 9 bases from J, the gap between germline ends came to 15 bases. CDR1 ENHRY and CDR2 SYGVKD come from the germline V gene. The CDR3 runs to 14 residues.

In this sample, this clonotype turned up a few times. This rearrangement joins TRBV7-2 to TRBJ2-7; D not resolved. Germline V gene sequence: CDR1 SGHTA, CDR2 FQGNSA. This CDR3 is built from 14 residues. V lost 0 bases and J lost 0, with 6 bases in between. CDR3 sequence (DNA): TGTGCCAGCAGCTTAGCTGCTAGCTCCTACGAGCAGTACTTC. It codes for CASSLAASSYEQYF.

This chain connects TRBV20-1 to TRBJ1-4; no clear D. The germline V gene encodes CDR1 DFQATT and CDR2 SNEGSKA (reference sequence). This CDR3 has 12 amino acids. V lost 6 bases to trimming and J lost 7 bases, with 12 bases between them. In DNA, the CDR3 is TGCAGTGCCTTGCTAGAGAGTGAAAAACTGTTTTTT. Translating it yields CSALLESEKLFF.

For the CDR3, the DNA is TGCAGTGCTAGAGATCATCGGGGAATTAACACCGGGGAGCTGTTTTTT. This sequence encodes CSARDHRGINTGELFF. The chain is built from TRBV20-1 and TRBJ2-2; D might be TRBD2 (5 bases). Germline CDR1 is DFQATT and CDR2 is SNEGSKA (reference sequence). Deletions cut 0 bases from V and 2 bases from J, with 13 bases between. The CDR3 has 16 amino acids.

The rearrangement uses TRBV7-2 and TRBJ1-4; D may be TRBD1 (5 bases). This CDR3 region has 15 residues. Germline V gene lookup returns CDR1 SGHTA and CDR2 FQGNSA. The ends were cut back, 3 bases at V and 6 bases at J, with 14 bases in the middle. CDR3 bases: TGTGCCAGCAGCTTGTGGGGGTCGGATGATGAAAAACTGTTTTTT. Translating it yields CASSLWGSDDEKLFF.

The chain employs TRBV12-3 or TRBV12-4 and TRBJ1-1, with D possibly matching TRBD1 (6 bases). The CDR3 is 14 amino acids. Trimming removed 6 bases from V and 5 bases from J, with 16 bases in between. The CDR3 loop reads CASSAGKGGTEAFF. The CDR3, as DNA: TGTGCCAGCAGCGCGGGTAAGGGGGGAACTGAAGCTTTCTTT.

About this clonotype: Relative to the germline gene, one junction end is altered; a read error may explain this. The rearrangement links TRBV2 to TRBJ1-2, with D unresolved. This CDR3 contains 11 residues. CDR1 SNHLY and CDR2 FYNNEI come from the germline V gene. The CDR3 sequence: CAISSQQGYTF. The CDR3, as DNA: TGTGCCATCAGTTCCCAACAGGGCTACACCTTC.

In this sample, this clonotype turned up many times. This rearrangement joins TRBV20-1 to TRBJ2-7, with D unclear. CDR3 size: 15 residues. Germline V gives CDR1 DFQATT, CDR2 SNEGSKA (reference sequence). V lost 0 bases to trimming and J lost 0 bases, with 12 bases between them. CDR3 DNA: TGCAGTGCTAGAGATTACGGGCTTAGCTCCTACGAGCAGTACTTC. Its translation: CSARDYGLSSYEQYF.

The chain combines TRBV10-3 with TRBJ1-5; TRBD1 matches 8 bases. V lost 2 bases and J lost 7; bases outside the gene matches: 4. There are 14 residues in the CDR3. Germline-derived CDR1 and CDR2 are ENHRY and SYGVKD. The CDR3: CAISEAGGGQPQHF. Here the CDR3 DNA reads TGTGCCATCAGTGAGGCAGGGGGCGGCCAGCCCCAGCATTTT.

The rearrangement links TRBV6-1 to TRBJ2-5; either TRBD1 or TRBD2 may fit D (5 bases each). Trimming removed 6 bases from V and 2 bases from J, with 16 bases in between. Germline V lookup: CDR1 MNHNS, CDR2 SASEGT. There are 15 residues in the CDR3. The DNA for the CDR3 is TGTGCCAGCAGACTACAATCGGGACGTCAAGAGACCCAGTACTTC. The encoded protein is CASRLQSGRQETQYF.

CDR3 residues: CASSYSGTGVSGYTF. The DNA of the CDR3 is TGTGCCAGCAGTTACTCCGGGACAGGTGTGAGCGGCTACACCTTC. The rearrangement uses TRBV6-5 and TRBJ1-2, with 8 positions matching TRBD1. V was pared by 0 bases and J by 8 bases, with 8 bases of the junction left unmatched. The CDR3 is made up of 15 amino acids. Per germline, CDR1 MNHEY and CDR2 SVGAGI.

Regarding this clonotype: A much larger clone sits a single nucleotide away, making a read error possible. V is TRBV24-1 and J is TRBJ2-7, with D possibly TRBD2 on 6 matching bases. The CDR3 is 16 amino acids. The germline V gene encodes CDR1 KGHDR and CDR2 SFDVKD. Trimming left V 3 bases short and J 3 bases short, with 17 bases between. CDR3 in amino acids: CATSDPTNGSDYEQYF. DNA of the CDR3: TGTGCCACCAGTGATCCGACTAACGGGAGTGACTACGAGCAGTACTTC.